The rows below give T cell receptor beta chains drawn from one sample of a study of shared clonotypes between healthy human individuals. Libraries were prepared by immunoSEQ multiplex PCR; TCRdb keeps only in-frame clonotypes and omits some of them. The repertoire holds roughly 500,000 clones, with 79% as singletons. Sequenced: PBMCs. These receptors were taken from a woman aged 40 to 49 in good health. Some clones in this sample may be carry-over from other donors' samples. The CDR3 runs from the conserved cysteine through the conserved F or W. The D gene is left open where the match is weak. Clone size is not always given. Where it is, it says once, few, many or a class for expanded clones.

CDR3nt: TGTGCCAGCAGTGAATGGGGACAGCCCACCTACGAGCAGTACTTC; CDR3aa: CASSEWGQPTYEQYF; len: 15; d_gene: TRBD1; abundance: .; v_gene: TRBV6-1; j_gene: TRBJ2-7
CDR3nt: TGTGCCATCAGCGTGGAGGGGGTAGGTGGCTACACCTTC; CDR3aa: CAISVEGVGGYTF; len: 13; d_gene: .; abundance: .; v_gene: TRBV10-3; j_gene: TRBJ1-2
CDR3nt: TGTGCCTGGAGGGTGTTGGGGCTTTTGATGGCCACTGAAGCTTTCTTT; CDR3aa: CAWRVLGLLMATEAFF; len: 16; d_gene: .; abundance: .; v_gene: TRBV30; j_gene: TRBJ1-1
CDR3nt: TGTGCCAGCTCTACAGGGGACGAAAAACTGTTTTTT; CDR3aa: CASSTGDEKLFF; len: 12; d_gene: TRBD1; abundance: .; v_gene: TRBV9; j_gene: TRBJ1-4
CDR3nt: TGTGCCAGCAGTAGGGCAGGGGCCTACGAGCAGTACTTC; CDR3aa: CASSRAGAYEQYF; len: 13; d_gene: .; abundance: .; v_gene: TRBV28; j_gene: TRBJ2-7
CDR3nt: TGTGCCAGCAGTGACTCAGCGGGGCGAGAGACCCAGTACTTC; CDR3aa: CASSDSAGRETQYF; len: 14; d_gene: TRBD2; abundance: .; v_gene: TRBV6-1; j_gene: TRBJ2-5
CDR3nt: TGTGCCATCAGTGGACCATCGTCTGGAAACACCATATATTTT; CDR3aa: CAISGPSSGNTIYF; len: 14; d_gene: .; abundance: .; v_gene: TRBV10-3; j_gene: TRBJ1-3
CDR3nt: TGTGCCAGCAGTGCCGTACAGGGGGCAGGTCAGCCCCAGCATTTT; CDR3aa: CASSAVQGAGQPQHF; len: 15; d_gene: TRBD1; abundance: .; v_gene: TRBV6-1; j_gene: TRBJ1-5
CDR3nt: TGTGCCAGCAAGGCGGGAGGGACCGCAGATACGCAGTATTTT; CDR3aa: CASKAGGTADTQYF; len: 14; d_gene: TRBD2; abundance: few; v_gene: TRBV4-2; j_gene: TRBJ2-3
CDR3nt: TGCGCCAGCACCGGGACTAGCGGGAGCCGGGAGCAGTACTTC; CDR3aa: CASTGTSGSREQYF; len: 14; d_gene: TRBD2; abundance: .; v_gene: TRBV5-1; j_gene: TRBJ2-7
CDR3nt: TGTGCCAGCAGCCCGACGGGCGGGCCTTACGAGCAGTACTTC; CDR3aa: CASSPTGGPYEQYF; len: 14; d_gene: .; abundance: .; v_gene: TRBV5-6; j_gene: TRBJ2-7
CDR3nt: TGTGCCAGCAGTTTGCGGACAGGACAAGAGACCCAGTACTTC; CDR3aa: CASSLRTGQETQYF; len: 14; d_gene: TRBD1; abundance: .; v_gene: TRBV27; j_gene: TRBJ2-5
CDR3nt: TGCGCCTGGAGTTCGGGGGAATTTCAGCCCCAGCATTTT; CDR3aa: CAWSSGEFQPQHF; len: 13; d_gene: .; abundance: .; v_gene: TRBV30; j_gene: TRBJ1-5
CDR3nt: TGTGCCAGCAGCCTCTCAGGGACTAGCGGGAGCGAGACCCAGTACTTC; CDR3aa: CASSLSGTSGSETQYF; len: 16; d_gene: TRBD2; abundance: .; v_gene: TRBV7-3; j_gene: TRBJ2-5
CDR3nt: TGTGCCAGCAGCAATGACCCGGGACCTGGAAACACCATATATTTT; CDR3aa: CASSNDPGPGNTIYF; len: 15; d_gene: .; abundance: .; v_gene: TRBV11-3; j_gene: TRBJ1-3
CDR3nt: TGTGCCAGTAGTATAGTAAACAACAATCAGCCCCAGCATTTT; CDR3aa: CASSIVNNNQPQHF; len: 14; d_gene: .; abundance: .; v_gene: TRBV19; j_gene: TRBJ1-5
CDR3nt: TGTGCCAGCAGCTTAACGTCGCTCCACCAAGAGACCCAGTACTTC; CDR3aa: CASSLTSLHQETQYF; len: 15; d_gene: .; abundance: .; v_gene: TRBV7-3; j_gene: TRBJ2-5
CDR3nt: TGCGCCAGCAGCCGACTGGGACAGATTCTTGGAAACACCATATATTTT; CDR3aa: CASSRLGQILGNTIYF; len: 16; d_gene: TRBD1; abundance: .; v_gene: TRBV4-1; j_gene: TRBJ1-3
CDR3nt: TGTGCCAGCTCACCTTCTAGCGGGAGGGCTAACGAGCAGTACTTC; CDR3aa: CASSPSSGRANEQYF; len: 15; d_gene: TRBD2; abundance: .; v_gene: TRBV18; j_gene: TRBJ2-7
CDR3nt: TGTGCCAGCAGTGTTGCGGGGGTCACCTTCTCTGGGGCCAACGTCCTGACTTTC; CDR3aa: CASSVAGVTFSGANVLTF; len: 18; d_gene: TRBD2; abundance: .; v_gene: TRBV6-1; j_gene: TRBJ2-6
CDR3nt: TGTGCCAGCAGCCTAGTAGGCGGGGGACAGGTTAGCAATCAGCCCCAGCATTTT; CDR3aa: CASSLVGGGQVSNQPQHF; len: 18; d_gene: TRBD1; abundance: many; v_gene: TRBV7-9; j_gene: TRBJ1-5
CDR3nt: TGTGCCATCAGTGAGTCACAGGGCAGGGGCCAAGAGACCCAGTACTTC; CDR3aa: CAISESQGRGQETQYF; len: 16; d_gene: .; abundance: .; v_gene: TRBV10-3; j_gene: TRBJ2-5
CDR3nt: TGTGCCATCAGTTTGGATAGCAACGAGCAGTACTTC; CDR3aa: CAISLDSNEQYF; len: 12; d_gene: .; abundance: .; v_gene: TRBV10-3; j_gene: TRBJ2-7